These T cell receptor beta chains were read from a single sample in a study of blood T cell repertoires in COVID-19. Repertoires were generated with immunoSEQ multiplex PCR, while TCRdb's copy carries only in-frame clones and drops some. The sample holds hundreds of thousands of clones, 89% seen once. The sequenced sample consisted of PBMCs or T cells enriched from blood (not recorded which). Receptors were obtained from a woman aged 25 to 45 who had recovered from COVID-19. Both conserved end residues are part of each CDR3. The order of the fields is V gene, clone size, J gene, CDR3 protein. Not every row has a clone size; where given, it reads once, few, many or a size class.

TRBV19	-	TRBJ2-7	CASSIGLGVYEQYF
TRBV9	-	TRBJ2-1	CASEPGLAGWGAGNEQFF
TRBV7-9	once	TRBJ2-1	CASSPTSGRATNSYNEQFF
TRBV27	-	TRBJ2-1	CASILKWDRGYNEQFF
TRBV2	-	TRBJ2-3	CASSGWEDTQYF
TRBV24-1	-	TRBJ2-1	CATSVTGTSGSHEQFF
TRBV29-1	-	TRBJ2-3	CSVRQSTDTQYF
TRBV11-1	-	TRBJ2-1	CARRSREASYNEQFF
TRBV7-3	-	TRBJ2-3	CASSLNGGSSRTQYF
TRBV28	-	TRBJ2-7	CASSLYGEYEQYF
TRBV5-1	once	TRBJ2-3	CASSFRDRRGVDTQYF
TRBV28	-	TRBJ1-6	CASTLLMDSPLHF
TRBV13	once	TRBJ2-2	CASSPSLIGELFF
TRBV9	-	TRBJ1-4	CASSVEGTGYEKLFF
TRBV2	-	TRBJ2-5	CASNIQAQETQYF
TRBV30	-	TRBJ2-1	CAWSKGDSYNEQFF
TRBV6-5	-	TRBJ2-1	CASTRIAGGNEQFF
TRBV6-5	-	TRBJ2-5	CASSRTDETQYF
TRBV7-6	-	TRBJ2-5	CASSLGGAIYETQYF
TRBV20-1	-	TRBJ2-1	CSARAGTGSYNEQFF